These 3 T cell receptor beta chains were sequenced from one sample in a study of cytomegalovirus exposure and HLA in healthy donors. Use of 60 Vbeta and 13 Jbeta primers characterized the PCR. Produced via immunoSEQ multiplex PCR; TCRdb's table is partial and in-frame only. The table shows approximately 45,000 clones, with 70% to 80% occurring only once. Source material: PBMCs. The receptors shown here come from a woman in her 30s in good health and CMV-seronegative.

The rearrangement links TRBV7-9 to TRBJ2-7, with TRBD2 matching over 9 bases. Germline V lookup: CDR1 SEHNR, CDR2 FQNEAQ (reference sequence). This CDR3 region has 15 residues. After removal of 2 bases from V and 5 bases from J, the junction contained 7 bases not matched to a gene. The CDR3 loop is CASSLRGGRADEQYF. CDR3 DNA sequence: TGTGCCAGCAGCTTACGGGGCGGGAGGGCCGACGAGCAGTACTTC. Complete variable domain (other parts from reference TRBV7-9 and TRBJ2-7): DTGVSQNPRHKITKRGQNVTFRCDPISEHNRLYWYRQTLGQGPEFLTYFQNEAQLEKSRLLSDRFSAERPKGSFSTLEIQRTEQGDSAMYLCASSLRGGRADEQYFGPGTRLTVT.

The chain carries TRBV10-3 and TRBJ2-5; 9 nucleotides line up with TRBD2. CDR3 length equals 14 residues. With 7 bases clipped from V and 1 base from J, the junction kept 4 bases outside the gene matches. Germline CDR1 ENHRY, CDR2 SYGVKD. CDR3 sequence (DNA): TGTGCCATCACGGCGGGGGGGCTCCAAGAGACCCAGTACTTC. Amino acid sequence: CAITAGGLQETQYF.

This chain uses TRBV30 with TRBJ2-7, with 13 bases fitting TRBD2. V trimming: 3 bases; J trimming: 5 bases; junction bases outside the gene matches: 4. Germline lookup yields CDR1 GTSNPN and CDR2 SVGIG (reference sequence). This CDR3 has 14 amino acids. CDR3 residues: CAWSRTSGRNEQYF. CDR3 nucleotides: TGTGCCTGGAGCCGGACTAGCGGGAGAAACGAGCAGTACTTC.